This TCR beta chain appears in the sequencing data of a study of CD8+CD57+ T cells in acquired aplastic anemia. Patients selected for sequencing had displayed CD8+CD57+ cell expansion by flow cytometry. TCR beta VDJ combinations and CDR3 sequences were profiled from genomic DNA. A single record per CDR3 protein comes from TCRdb applying MiXCR to the reads. The table has about 180,000 distinct CDR3 sequences, roughly 65% seen once. The germline V gene encodes CDR1 SNHLY and CDR2 FYNNEI. V lost 2 bases, J lost 0 bases, and 4 bases lay in between. The CDR3 has 14 residues. This TCR came from a human donor with aplastic anemia. Sequenced sample: sorted CD4+, CD8+, or CD8+CD57+ T cells (not recorded which) from PBMCs. The chain employs TRBV2 and TRBJ2-2; D call uncertain. The CDR3 bases are TGTGCCAGCAGTGAAACGGCGAACACCGGGGAGCTGTTTTTT. It specifies CASSETANTGELFF.